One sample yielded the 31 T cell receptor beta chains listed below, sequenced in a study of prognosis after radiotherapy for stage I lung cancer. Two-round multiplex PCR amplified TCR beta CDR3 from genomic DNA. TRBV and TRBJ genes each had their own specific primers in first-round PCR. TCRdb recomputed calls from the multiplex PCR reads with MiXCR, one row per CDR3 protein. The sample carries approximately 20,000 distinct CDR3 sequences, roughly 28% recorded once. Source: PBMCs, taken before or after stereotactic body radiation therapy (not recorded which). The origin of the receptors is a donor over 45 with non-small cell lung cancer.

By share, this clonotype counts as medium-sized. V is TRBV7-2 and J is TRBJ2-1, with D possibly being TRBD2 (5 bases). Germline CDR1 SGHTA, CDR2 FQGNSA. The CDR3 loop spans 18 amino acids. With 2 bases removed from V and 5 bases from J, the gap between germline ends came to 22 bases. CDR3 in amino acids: CASSLRSRVGVRDNEQFF. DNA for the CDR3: TGTGCCAGCAGCTTACGGTCCCGAGTCGGGGTGAGGGACAATGAGCAGTTCTTC.

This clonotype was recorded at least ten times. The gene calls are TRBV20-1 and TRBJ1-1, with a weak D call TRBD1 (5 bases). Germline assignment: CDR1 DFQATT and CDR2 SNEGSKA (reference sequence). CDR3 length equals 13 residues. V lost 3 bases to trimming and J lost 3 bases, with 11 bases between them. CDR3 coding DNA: TGCAGTGCTAGTAGGGACCTTTACACTGAAGCTTTCTTT. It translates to CSASRDLYTEAFF.

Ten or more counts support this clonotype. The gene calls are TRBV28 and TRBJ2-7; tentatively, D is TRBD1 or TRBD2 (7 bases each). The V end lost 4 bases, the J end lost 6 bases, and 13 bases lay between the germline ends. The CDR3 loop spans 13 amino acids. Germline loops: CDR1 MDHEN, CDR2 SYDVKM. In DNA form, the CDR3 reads TGTGCCAGCAGTTCCCCAGGGGGGGCCGAGCAGTACTTC. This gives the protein CASSSPGGAEQYF.

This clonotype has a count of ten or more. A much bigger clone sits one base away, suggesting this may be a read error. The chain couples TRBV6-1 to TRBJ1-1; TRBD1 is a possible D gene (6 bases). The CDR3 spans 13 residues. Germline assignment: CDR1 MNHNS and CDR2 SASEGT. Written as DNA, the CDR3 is TGTGCCAGCGGGGACACAGAGAACACTGGAGCTTTCTTT. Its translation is CASGDTENTGAFF.

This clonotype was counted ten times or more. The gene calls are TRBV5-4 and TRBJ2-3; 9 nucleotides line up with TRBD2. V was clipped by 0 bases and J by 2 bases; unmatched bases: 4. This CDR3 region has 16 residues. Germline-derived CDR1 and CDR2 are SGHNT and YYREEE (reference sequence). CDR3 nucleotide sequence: TGTGCCAGCAGCTTGGGGCTAGCGGGGCCCACAGATACGCAGTATTTT. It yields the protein CASSLGLAGPTDTQYF. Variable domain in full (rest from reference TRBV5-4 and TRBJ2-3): ETGVTQSPTHLIKTRGQQVTLRCSSQSGHNTVSWYQQALGQGPQFIFQYYREEENGRGNFPPRFSGLQFPNYSSELNVNALELDDSALYLCASSLGLAGPTDTQYFGPGTRLTVL.

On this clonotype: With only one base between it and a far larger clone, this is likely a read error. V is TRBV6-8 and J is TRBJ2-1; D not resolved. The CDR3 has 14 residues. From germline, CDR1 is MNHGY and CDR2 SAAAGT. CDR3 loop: CASSDSSGYNEQFF. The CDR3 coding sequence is TGTGCCAGCAGTGACTCGTCCGGATACAATGAGCAGTTCTTC.

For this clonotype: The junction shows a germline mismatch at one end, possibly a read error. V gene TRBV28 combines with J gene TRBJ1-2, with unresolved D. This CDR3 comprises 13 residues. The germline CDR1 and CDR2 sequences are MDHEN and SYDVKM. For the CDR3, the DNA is TGTGCAAGCAAGCTGATAGGAAACTATGGCTACACCTTC. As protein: CASKLIGNYGYTF.

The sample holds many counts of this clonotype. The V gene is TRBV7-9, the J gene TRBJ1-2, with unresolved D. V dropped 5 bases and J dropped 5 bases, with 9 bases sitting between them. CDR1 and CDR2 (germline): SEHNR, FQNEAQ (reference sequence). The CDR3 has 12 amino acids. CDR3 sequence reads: CASSPTSYGYTF. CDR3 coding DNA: TGTGCCAGCAGCCCTACATCGTATGGCTACACCTTC.

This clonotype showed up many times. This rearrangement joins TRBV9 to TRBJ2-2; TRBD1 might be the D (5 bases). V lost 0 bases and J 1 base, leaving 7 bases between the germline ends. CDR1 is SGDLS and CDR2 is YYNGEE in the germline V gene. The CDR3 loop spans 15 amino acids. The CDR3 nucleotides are TGTGCCAGCAGCGTAGTAGGGGTGAACACCGGGGAGCTGTTTTTT. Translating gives CASSVVGVNTGELFF.

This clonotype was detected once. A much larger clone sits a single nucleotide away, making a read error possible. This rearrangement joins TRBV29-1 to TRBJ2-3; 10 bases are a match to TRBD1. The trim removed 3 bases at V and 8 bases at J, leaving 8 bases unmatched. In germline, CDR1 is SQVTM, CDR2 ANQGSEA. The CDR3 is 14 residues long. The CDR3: CSVDLGTGAATQYF. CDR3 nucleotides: TGCAGCGTTGACCTCGGGACAGGGGCAGCTACGCAGTATTTT.

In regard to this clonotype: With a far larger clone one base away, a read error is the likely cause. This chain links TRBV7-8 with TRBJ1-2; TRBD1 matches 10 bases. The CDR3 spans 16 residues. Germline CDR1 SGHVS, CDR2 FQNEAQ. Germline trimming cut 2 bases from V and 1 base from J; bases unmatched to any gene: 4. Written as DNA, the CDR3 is TGTGCCAGCAGCTTACGGGGGACAGGGGTTAACTATGGCTACACCTTC. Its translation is CASSLRGTGVNYGYTF.

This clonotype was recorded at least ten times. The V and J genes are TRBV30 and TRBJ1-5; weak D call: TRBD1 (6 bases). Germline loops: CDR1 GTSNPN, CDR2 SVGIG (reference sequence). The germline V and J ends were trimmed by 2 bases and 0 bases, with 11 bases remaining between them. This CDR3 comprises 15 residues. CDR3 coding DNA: TGTGCCTGGAGTTGGGGGGGGCATAGCAATCAGCCCCAGCATTTT. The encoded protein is CAWSWGGHSNQPQHF.

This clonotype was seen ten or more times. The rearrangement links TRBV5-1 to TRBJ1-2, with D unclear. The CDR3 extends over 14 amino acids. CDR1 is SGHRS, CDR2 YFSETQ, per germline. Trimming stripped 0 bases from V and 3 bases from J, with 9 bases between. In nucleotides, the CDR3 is TGCGCCAGCAGCTTGGTAGCAAACGACTATGGCTACACCTTC. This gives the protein CASSLVANDYGYTF.

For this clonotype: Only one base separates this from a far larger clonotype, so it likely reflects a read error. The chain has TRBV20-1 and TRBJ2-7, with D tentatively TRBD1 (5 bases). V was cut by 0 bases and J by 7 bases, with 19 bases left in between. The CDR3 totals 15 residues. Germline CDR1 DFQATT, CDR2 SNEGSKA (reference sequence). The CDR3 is CSARDRGISYNEQYF. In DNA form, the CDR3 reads TGCAGTGCTAGAGATAGGGGTATCTCCTACAATGAGCAGTACTTC.

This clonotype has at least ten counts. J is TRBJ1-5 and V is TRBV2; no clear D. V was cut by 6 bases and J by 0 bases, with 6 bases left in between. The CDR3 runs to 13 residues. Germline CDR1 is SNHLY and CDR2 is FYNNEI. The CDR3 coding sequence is TGTGCCAGCAGCCCTTATAGCAATCAGCCCCAGCATTTT. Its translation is CASSPYSNQPQHF.

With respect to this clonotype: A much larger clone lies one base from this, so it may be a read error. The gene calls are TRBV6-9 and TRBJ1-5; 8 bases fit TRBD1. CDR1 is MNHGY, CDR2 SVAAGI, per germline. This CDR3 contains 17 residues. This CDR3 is CACSYFEDRASNQPQHF. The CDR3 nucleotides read TGTGCCTGCAGTTATTTCGAGGACAGGGCGAGCAATCAGCCCCAGCATTTT.

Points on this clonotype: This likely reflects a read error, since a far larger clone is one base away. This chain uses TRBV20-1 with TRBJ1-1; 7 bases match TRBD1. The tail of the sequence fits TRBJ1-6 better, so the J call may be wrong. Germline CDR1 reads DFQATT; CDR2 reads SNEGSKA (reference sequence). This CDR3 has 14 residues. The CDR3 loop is CSATKDRTNSPLHF. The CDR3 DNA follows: TGCAGTGCTACCAAGGACAGGACCAATTCACCCCTCCACTTT.

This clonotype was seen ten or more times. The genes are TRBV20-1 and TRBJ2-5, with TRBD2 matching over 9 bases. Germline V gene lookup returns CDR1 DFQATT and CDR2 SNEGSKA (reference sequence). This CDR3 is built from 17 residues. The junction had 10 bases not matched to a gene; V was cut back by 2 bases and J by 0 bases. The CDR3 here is CSARPRLADYYQETQYF. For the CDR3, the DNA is TGCAGTGCTAGACCGCGACTAGCGGACTATTACCAAGAGACCCAGTACTTC.

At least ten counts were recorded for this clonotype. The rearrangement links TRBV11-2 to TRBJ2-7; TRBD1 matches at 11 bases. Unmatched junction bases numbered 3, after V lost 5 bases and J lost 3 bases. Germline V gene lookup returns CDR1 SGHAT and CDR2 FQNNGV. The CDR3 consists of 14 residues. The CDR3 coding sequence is TGTGCCAGCAGCCCCGGGACAGGGGGCTACGAGCAGTACTTC. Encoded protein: CASSPGTGGYEQYF.

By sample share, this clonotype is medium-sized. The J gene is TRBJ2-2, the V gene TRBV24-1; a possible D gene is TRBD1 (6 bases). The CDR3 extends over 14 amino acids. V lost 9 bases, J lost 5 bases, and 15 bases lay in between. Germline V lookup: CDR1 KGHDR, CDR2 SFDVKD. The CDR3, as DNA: TGTGCCACCTCGGGGCACAGGGAGACCGGGGAGCTGTTTTTT. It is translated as CATSGHRETGELFF.

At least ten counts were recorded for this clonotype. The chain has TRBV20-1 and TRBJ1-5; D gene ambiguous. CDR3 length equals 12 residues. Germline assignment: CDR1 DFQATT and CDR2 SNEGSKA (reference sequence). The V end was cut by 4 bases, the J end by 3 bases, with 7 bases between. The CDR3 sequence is CSANSNNQPQHF. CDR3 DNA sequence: TGCAGTGCTAACAGCAACAATCAGCCCCAGCATTTT.

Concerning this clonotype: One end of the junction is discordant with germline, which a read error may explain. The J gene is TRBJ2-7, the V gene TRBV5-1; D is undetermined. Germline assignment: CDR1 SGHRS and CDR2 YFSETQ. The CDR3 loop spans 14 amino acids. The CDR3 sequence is CASSPYMRSYERYF. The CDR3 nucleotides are TGCGCCAGCAGCCCGTATATGAGGTCCTACGAGCGGTACTTC.

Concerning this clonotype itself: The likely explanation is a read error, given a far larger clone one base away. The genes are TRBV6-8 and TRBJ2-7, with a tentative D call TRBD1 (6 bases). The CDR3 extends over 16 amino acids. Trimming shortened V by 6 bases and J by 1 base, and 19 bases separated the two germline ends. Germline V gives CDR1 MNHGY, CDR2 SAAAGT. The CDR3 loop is CASSTFDRTASYEQYF. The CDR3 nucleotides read TGTGCCAGCAGCACCTTCGACAGGACAGCATCCTACGAGCAGTACTTC.

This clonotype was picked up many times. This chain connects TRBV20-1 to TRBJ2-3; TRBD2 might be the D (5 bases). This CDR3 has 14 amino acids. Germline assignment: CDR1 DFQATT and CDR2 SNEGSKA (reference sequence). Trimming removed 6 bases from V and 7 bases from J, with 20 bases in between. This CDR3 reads CSASDLGGLNTQYF. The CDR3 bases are TGCAGTGCCTCTGATCTGGGCGGGTTAAATACGCAGTATTTT.

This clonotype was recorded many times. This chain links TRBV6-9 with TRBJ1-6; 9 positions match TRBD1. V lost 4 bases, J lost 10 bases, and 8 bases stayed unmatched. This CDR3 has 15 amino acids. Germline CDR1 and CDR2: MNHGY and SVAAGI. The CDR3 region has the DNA TGTGCCAGCAGTTTAGGGGGGACAGGGAAATCACCCCTCCACTTT. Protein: CASSLGGTGKSPLHF.

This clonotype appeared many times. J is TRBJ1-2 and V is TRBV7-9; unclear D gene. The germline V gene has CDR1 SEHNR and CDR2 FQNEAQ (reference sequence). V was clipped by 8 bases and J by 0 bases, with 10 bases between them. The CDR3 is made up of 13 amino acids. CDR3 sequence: CASDDGTNYGYTF. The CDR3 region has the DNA TGTGCCAGCGATGACGGCACTAACTATGGCTACACCTTC. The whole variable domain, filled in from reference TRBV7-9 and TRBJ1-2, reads DTGVSQNPRHKITKRGQNVTFRCDPISEHNRLYWYRQTLGQGPEFLTYFQNEAQLEKSRLLSDRFSAERPKGSFSTLEIQRTEQGDSAMYLCASDDGTNYGYTFGSGTRLTVV.

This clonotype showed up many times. The chain's CDR3 is CSARDLRGNTGELFF. The CDR3 DNA is TGCAGTGCTAGAGATCTTCGAGGGAACACCGGGGAGCTGTTTTTT. J is TRBJ2-2 and V is TRBV20-1; unclear D gene. This CDR3 is built from 15 residues. Trimming removed 0 bases at V and 1 base at J, with 9 bases between. Looked up from germline, CDR1 is DFQATT and CDR2 is SNEGSKA (reference sequence).

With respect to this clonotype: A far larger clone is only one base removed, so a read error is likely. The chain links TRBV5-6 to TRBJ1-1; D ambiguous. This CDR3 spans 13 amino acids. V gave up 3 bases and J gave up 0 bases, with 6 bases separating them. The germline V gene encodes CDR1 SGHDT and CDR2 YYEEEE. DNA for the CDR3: TGTGCCAGCAGCTGTGATTTGAACACTGAAGCTTTCTTT. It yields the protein CASSCDLNTEAFF.

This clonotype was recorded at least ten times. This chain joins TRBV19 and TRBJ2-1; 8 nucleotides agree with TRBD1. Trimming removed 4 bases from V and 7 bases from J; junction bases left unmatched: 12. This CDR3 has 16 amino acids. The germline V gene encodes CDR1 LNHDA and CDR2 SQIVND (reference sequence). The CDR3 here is CASSTDRGEDWNEQFF. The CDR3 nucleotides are TGTGCCAGTAGTACTGACAGGGGAGAAGATTGGAATGAGCAGTTCTTC.

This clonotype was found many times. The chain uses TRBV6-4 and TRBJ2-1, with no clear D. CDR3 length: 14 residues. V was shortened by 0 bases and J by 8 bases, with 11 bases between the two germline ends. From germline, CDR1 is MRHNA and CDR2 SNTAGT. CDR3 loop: CASSDSTSSDEQFF. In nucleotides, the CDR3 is TGTGCCAGCAGTGACTCGACCAGCAGCGATGAGCAGTTCTTC.

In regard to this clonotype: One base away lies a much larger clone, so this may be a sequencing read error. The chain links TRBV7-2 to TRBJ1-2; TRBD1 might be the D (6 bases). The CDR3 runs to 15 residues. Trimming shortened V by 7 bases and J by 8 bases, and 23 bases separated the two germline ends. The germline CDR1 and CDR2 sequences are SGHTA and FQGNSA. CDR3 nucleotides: TGTGCCAGCACCCTTACCGGGGCGGGGGCCTGGGGCTACACCTTC. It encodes CASTLTGAGAWGYTF. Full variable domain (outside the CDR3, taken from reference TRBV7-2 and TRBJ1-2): GAGVSQSPSNKVTEKGKDVELRCDPISGHTALYWYRQSLGQGLEFLIYFQGNSAPDKSGLPSDRFSAERTGGSVSTLTIQRTQQEDSAVYLCASTLTGAGAWGYTFGSGTRLTVV.